The 18 T cell receptor beta chains below all came from one sample that was sequenced in a study of T cells in Graves' hyperthyroidism and ophthalmopathy. Using RNA transcripts as the source, TCR beta CDR3 regions were amplified. A set of HTBI primers served as the primers for a first-round RT-PCR of the TCR CDR3. TCRdb redid the calling of the multiplex PCR reads with MiXCR, one entry per CDR3 protein. The sample carries roughly 100,000 distinct CDR3 sequences, about half recorded once. The sample was blood. These receptors all stem from a man aged 40-49 years with Graves' hyperthyroidism.

This clonotype was counted many times. J is TRBJ1-2 and V is TRBV6-1; D is undetermined. V was shortened by 3 bases and J by 2 bases, with 7 bases between the two germline ends. Germline CDR1 reads MNHNS; CDR2 reads SASEGT. The CDR3 sequence is 13 residues long. CDR3: CASSDIGNYGYTF. The DNA of the CDR3 is TGTGCCAGCAGTGATATCGGGAACTATGGCTACACCTTC.

As concerns this clonotype: Mismatch with germline at one junction end may stem from a read error. V gene TRBV29-1 combines with J gene TRBJ2-7, with 7 bases matching TRBD2. The CDR3 is 12 residues long. The germline gives CDR1 SQVTM, CDR2 ANQGSEA. This chain's CDR3 is CSASSGTYEQYF. The CDR3, as DNA: TGCAGCGCGTCTAGCGGTACCTACGAACAGTACTTC.

Only a few counts were recorded for this clonotype. This sequence may be a read error, since a much larger clone differs from it by one base. The chain joins TRBV5-1 to TRBJ2-4; no definite D call. CDR1 SGHRS and CDR2 YFSETQ come from the germline V gene. This CDR3 region has 15 residues. The chain's CDR3 is CASSLSGKDLNMQYF. In nucleotides, the CDR3 is TGCGCCAGCAGCTTGAGTGGTAAAGACCTAAACATGCAGTACTTC.

The chain has TRBV7-3 and TRBJ2-1; the match to TRBD2 covers 9 bases. V lost 5 bases and J lost 9; bases outside the gene matches: 5. The CDR3 spans 13 residues. From germline, CDR1 is SGHTA and CDR2 FQGTGA. The CDR3 spells CASSAGTSSEQFF. DNA of the CDR3: TGTGCCAGCAGCGCGGGGACTAGCAGTGAGCAGTTCTTC.

As concerns this clonotype: One end of the junction does not line up with germline, which may come from a read error. V and J are TRBV7-7 and TRBJ1-6; D uncertain. The CDR3 totals 10 residues. Germline lookup yields CDR1 SSHAT and CDR2 FNYEAQ (reference sequence). The chain's CDR3 is CASRFHSLHF. The CDR3 DNA reads TGTGCTAGCAGGTTTCACAGCCTCCACTTT.

This clonotype was seen a few times. The rearrangement joins TRBV25-1 to TRBJ2-1; D may be TRBD2 (5 bases). Germline V gives CDR1 MGHDK, CDR2 SYGVNS. V was trimmed by 1 base and J by 9 bases, leaving 7 bases between them. This CDR3 is 12 amino acids long. CDR3 region: CASSELSGEQFF. The CDR3 nucleotides are TGTGCCAGCAGTGAATTGAGCGGTGAGCAGTTCTTC.

J is TRBJ2-3 and V is TRBV2; tentative D call: TRBD2 (6 bases). The V end lost 6 bases, the J end lost 5 bases, and 24 bases lay between the germline ends. Germline assignment: CDR1 SNHLY and CDR2 FYNNEI. The CDR3 has 17 amino acids. The DNA for the CDR3 is TGTGCCAGCAGCCAGGCCGTTCACACCGGGGAGGAAGATACGCAGTATTTT. Translated: CASSQAVHTGEEDTQYF.

This clonotype was detected ten times or more. The chain recombines TRBV11-3 with TRBJ2-7, with 11 nucleotides matching TRBD2. Germline V gives CDR1 SGHNT, CDR2 YENEEA. With 5 bases clipped from V and 3 bases from J, the junction kept 3 bases outside the gene matches. There are 14 residues in the CDR3. The CDR3 DNA reads as TGTGCCAGCAGCCCTAGCGGGGGGAGCTACGAGCAGTACTTC. Amino acids: CASSPSGGSYEQYF.

V is TRBV2 and J is TRBJ2-2; the D is unclear. The V gene lost 7 bases and the J gene lost 8 bases, with 11 bases spanning the gap. The germline V gene has CDR1 SNHLY and CDR2 FYNNEI. The CDR3 spans 12 residues. In DNA, the CDR3 is TGTGCCAGCACCCAGAACATGGGGGAGCTGTTTTTT. Translation gives CASTQNMGELFF.

This clonotype was seen many times. The rearrangement joins TRBV5-1 to TRBJ2-7, with TRBD1 identical over 8 bases. V dropped 2 bases and J dropped 4; count of bases not matched to a gene: 5. Germline V gene lookup returns CDR1 SGHRS and CDR2 YFSETQ. The length of the CDR3 is 14 residues. The CDR3 region has the DNA TGCGCCAGCAGCTTATCGACAGGGGTATACGAGCAGTACTTC. Protein product: CASSLSTGVYEQYF.

This clonotype was recorded at least ten times. V usage is TRBV7-9 and J usage is TRBJ1-5, with 11 bases matching TRBD1. CDR3 length: 15 residues. The V gene's germline CDR1 is SEHNR and CDR2 FQNEAQ (reference sequence). Trimming at V came to 1 base and at J to 7 bases, leaving 3 bases not matched to a gene. For the CDR3, the DNA is TGTGCCAGCAGCTTAGGGGGACAGGGGGGACAGCCCCAGCATTTT. Translated, it gives CASSLGGQGGQPQHF.

About this clonotype itself: A read error may explain this, as a much larger clone is one base away. The genes are TRBV18 and TRBJ1-4, with 7 positions matching TRBD1. Germline CDR1 KGHSH, CDR2 LQKENI. After removal of 6 bases from V and 12 bases from J, the junction contained 7 bases not matched to a gene. The CDR3 is made up of 12 amino acids. CDR3 loop: CASSPGTEELFF. The CDR3 DNA reads TGTGCCAGCTCCCCCGGGACAGAAGAACTGTTTTTT.

This clonotype was detected only once. The chain joins TRBV7-8 to TRBJ1-2, with no clear D. The V and J ends lost 4 bases and 12 bases respectively, with 15 bases between them. From germline, CDR1 is SGHVS and CDR2 FQNEAQ. The CDR3 is 12 amino acids. The CDR3: CASSSDTSGNTF. DNA for the CDR3: TGTGCCAGCAGCTCAGACACCTCTGGAAACACCTTC.

The CDR3, as DNA: TGTGCCAGCAGCCCAGGGGGTCAGGGGGCGCCCAATGAGCAGTATTTT. Encoded protein: CASSPGGQGAPNEQYF. The chain uses TRBV7-2 and TRBJ2-3, with 8 positions matching TRBD1. Unmatched junction bases numbered 18, after V lost 5 bases and J lost 11 bases. This CDR3 region has 16 residues. Per germline, CDR1 SGHTA and CDR2 FQGNSA.

This chain joins TRBV2 and TRBJ2-3, with D maybe TRBD2 (6 bases). From germline, CDR1 is SNHLY and CDR2 FYNNEI. V was pared by 8 bases and J by 2 bases, with 17 bases between. The CDR3 is 15 residues long. The CDR3 DNA reads TGTGCCAGCTCGGAGGGCCACGGGGTCACAGATACGCAGTATTTT. Translation: CASSEGHGVTDTQYF.

This clonotype appeared many times. The chain combines TRBV15 with TRBJ1-2, with D uncertain. V was trimmed by 0 bases and J by 4 bases, leaving 15 bases between them. The V gene's germline CDR1 is LNHNV and CDR2 YYDKDF (reference sequence). This CDR3 spans 16 amino acids. The CDR3 loop reads CATSRDRQESSYGYTF. For the CDR3, the DNA is TGTGCCACCAGCAGAGATAGGCAGGAAAGTAGCTATGGCTACACCTTC.

In its sample, this clonotype was seen many times. The chain is built from TRBV6-5 and TRBJ2-1, with a weak D call TRBD1 (6 bases). The CDR3 spans 13 residues. The V gene's germline CDR1 is MNHEY and CDR2 SVGAGI. The V and J ends lost 8 bases and 1 base respectively, with 9 bases between them. DNA of the CDR3: TGTGCCAGCCGACAGGAGTCCTACAATGAGCAGTTCTTC. It is translated as CASRQESYNEQFF.

This chain uses TRBV15 with TRBJ2-7; D gene uncertain. The germline V and J ends were trimmed by 0 bases and 4 bases, with 19 bases remaining between them. This CDR3 spans 17 amino acids. Germline V gives CDR1 LNHNV, CDR2 YYDKDF (reference sequence). The CDR3 nucleotides read TGTGCCACCAGCAGAGATCACGCGAGCTCCTATGGTTACGAGCAGTACTTC. Its protein is CATSRDHASSYGYEQYF.